Shown below are 17 T cell receptor beta chains from a single sample sequenced in a study of OX40 agonist ivuxolimab in advanced cancers. The assay was immunoSEQ multiplex PCR, and TCRdb's table has in-frame clones only and misses some. The data show 25,000 to 40,000 clones, with about 89% seen just once and roughly 25% held by the top ten. The sequences come from CD4+ or CD8+ T cells sorted from blood, collected in a trial of the OX40 agonist ivuxolimab. These TCRs come from an adult with an advanced solid tumor such as melanoma, head and neck, liver or kidney cancer.

This chain connects TRBV15 to TRBJ1-1; D is ambiguous. This CDR3 is 13 amino acids long. Per the germline V gene, CDR1 is LNHNV and CDR2 is YYDKDF (reference sequence). V lost 5 bases and J lost 1, with 8 bases in between. The CDR3 coding sequence is TGTGCCACCAGCCCCGGACCGAACACTGAAGCTTTCTTT. Translating it yields CATSPGPNTEAFF. Complete variable domain (other parts from reference TRBV15 and TRBJ1-1): DAMVIQNPRYQVTQFGKPVTLSCSQTLNHNVMYWYQQKSSQAPKLLFHYYDKDFNNEADTPDNFQSRRPNTSFCFLDIRSPGLGDTAMYLCATSPGPNTEAFFGQGTRLTVV.

The chain carries TRBV5-1 and TRBJ2-3; 14 bases fit TRBD2. Germline CDR1 is SGHRS and CDR2 is YFSETQ. With 0 bases clipped from V and 2 bases from J, the junction kept 11 bases outside the gene matches. The length of the CDR3 is 20 residues. In DNA form, the CDR3 reads TGCGCCAGCAGCTTGGCCATCGAGACTAGCGGGAGGGTCCTCACAGATACGCAGTATTTT. Its translation: CASSLAIETSGRVLTDTQYF.

This clone appeared a few times. The chain has TRBV14 and TRBJ2-7, with a weak D call TRBD2 (7 bases). The CDR3 is 15 residues long. Germline V gene lookup returns CDR1 SGHDN and CDR2 FVKESK. The V end was cut by 8 bases, the J end by 0 bases, with 17 bases between. Here the CDR3 DNA reads TGTGCCAGCTCGTTTGGCGGGGGCGTCTCCTACGAGCAGTACTTC. It translates to CASSFGGGVSYEQYF.

V usage is TRBV5-1 and J usage is TRBJ2-1; 11 bases line up with TRBD2. The junction had 7 bases not matched to a gene; V was cut back by 4 bases and J by 7 bases. Germline V gene data show CDR1 as SGHRS and CDR2 as YFSETQ. There are 15 residues in the CDR3. In DNA, the CDR3 is TGCGCCAGCAGCCCAACTAGCGGGAGCACGAATGAGCAGTTCTTC. The encoded protein is CASSPTSGSTNEQFF.

The rearrangement links TRBV5-8 to TRBJ2-7; 14 bases are a match to TRBD2. Germline lookup yields CDR1 SGHTS and CDR2 YDEGEE. V trimming: 3 bases; J trimming: 5 bases; junction bases outside the gene matches: 4. This CDR3 has 15 residues. The CDR3 spells CASSYRLAGGHEQYF. In DNA, the CDR3 is TGTGCCAGCAGCTACCGACTAGCGGGAGGGCACGAGCAGTACTTC.

The chain carries TRBV6-5 and TRBJ2-7; D not certain. Trimming cost V 2 bases and J 3 bases, with 11 bases left between them. Germline V gene data show CDR1 as MNHEY and CDR2 as SVGAGI. The CDR3 runs to 14 residues. The CDR3 DNA reads TGTGCCAGCAGTTACGGTAGGATGAACTACGAGCAGTACTTC. It translates to CASSYGRMNYEQYF.

The chain couples TRBV2 to TRBJ2-1; 11 bases map to TRBD2. The CDR3 is 14 residues long. Germline V gives CDR1 SNHLY, CDR2 FYNNEI. Trimming took 7 bases from V and 9 from J; bases not matched to a gene: 8. The CDR3, as DNA: TGTGCCAGCAACCCACTAGCGGGAGTTCGTGAGCAGTTCTTC. Protein sequence: CASNPLAGVREQFF. The full variable domain, rest sourced from reference TRBV2 and TRBJ2-1, is EPEVTQTPSHQVTQMGQEVILRCVPISNHLYFYWYRQILGQKVEFLVSFYNNEISEKSEIFDDQFSVERPDGSNFTLKIRSTKLEDSAMYFCASNPLAGVREQFFGPGTRLTVL.

About this clone itself: The junction shows a germline mismatch at one end, possibly a read error. This chain connects TRBV7-7 to TRBJ2-3, with 10 positions matching TRBD1. The germline V gene has CDR1 SSHAT and CDR2 FNYEAQ (reference sequence). The CDR3 length is 14 residues. This CDR3 reads CASSLGQGGDTQYF. The CDR3 region has the DNA TGTGCTAGCAGCTTAGGACAGGGGGGAGATACGCAGTATTTT.

The chain employs TRBV5-1 and TRBJ2-5; D possibly corresponds to TRBD2 (5 bases). The V end was cut by 3 bases, the J end by 3 bases, with 12 bases between. This CDR3 contains 14 residues. The germline gives CDR1 SGHRS, CDR2 YFSETQ. The CDR3 DNA reads as TGCGCCAGCAGCTACCGGGGAGAGGAAGAGACCCAGTACTTC. This encodes CASSYRGEEETQYF.

The chain links TRBV27 to TRBJ2-2, with D perhaps TRBD1 (6 bases). This CDR3 contains 15 residues. Germline V gene sequence: CDR1 MNHEY, CDR2 SMNVEV (reference sequence). Trimming shortened V by 1 base and J by 4 bases, and 10 bases separated the two germline ends. CDR3 nucleotides: TGTGCCAGCAGTTTATTTACAGGGATCACCGGGGAGCTGTTTTTT. Protein: CASSLFTGITGELFF.

CDR3: CASGKRQGWNEKLFF. CDR3 DNA: TGTGCCAGCGGGAAACGACAGGGCTGGAATGAAAAACTGTTTTTT. This chain links TRBV6-5 with TRBJ1-4; 7 bases line up with TRBD1. The CDR3 is made up of 15 amino acids. The germline gives CDR1 MNHEY, CDR2 SVGAGI. Germline trimming cut 8 bases from V and 5 bases from J; bases unmatched to any gene: 11.

J is TRBJ2-7 and V is TRBV6-6; the match to TRBD2 covers 7 bases. J gave up 1 base and V 10 bases, and 4 bases lay outside the gene matches. The CDR3 is 12 residues long. Germline assignment: CDR1 MNHNY and CDR2 SVGAGI (reference sequence). CDR3 protein: CAIGDYSYEQYF. DNA for the CDR3: TGTGCCATAGGGGACTATTCCTACGAGCAGTACTTC.

The chain joins TRBV7-9 to TRBJ2-4, with TRBD2 matching over 16 bases. CDR3 length equals 17 residues. Germline CDR1 SEHNR, CDR2 FQNEAQ (reference sequence). The ends lost 5 bases at V and 13 bases at J; junction bases unmatched: 14. Written as DNA, the CDR3 is TGTGCCAGCAGCCAGGGTGGTGGGACTAGCGGGAGGGCCCTACAGTACTTC. Translating gives CASSQGGGTSGRALQYF.

This chain connects TRBV14 to TRBJ2-4; no clear D. With 4 bases removed from V and 3 bases from J, the gap between germline ends came to 7 bases. Germline V CDR1 and CDR2: SGHDN, FVKESK. The CDR3 has 13 residues. DNA of the CDR3: TGTGCCAGCAGCCGGTATGGCAAAAACATTCAGTACTTC. This gives the protein CASSRYGKNIQYF.

The rearrangement joins TRBV11-1 to TRBJ1-2, with a weak D call TRBD1 (6 bases). CDR3 size: 16 residues. The V end lost 4 bases, the J end lost 6 bases, and 21 bases lay between the germline ends. CDR1 is SGHAT, CDR2 FQDESV, per germline (reference sequence). CDR3 loop: CASSSLIDRRRDGYTF. The CDR3, as DNA: TGTGCCAGCAGCTCACTGATAGACAGGCGGCGAGATGGCTACACCTTC.

The rearrangement uses TRBV6-5 and TRBJ2-5, with 9 positions matching TRBD1. The V and J ends lost 4 bases and 4 bases, in that order; junction bases with no gene match: 7. The CDR3 is made up of 15 amino acids. Germline lookup yields CDR1 MNHEY and CDR2 SVGAGI. The CDR3 loop is CASSLGDRVRETQYF. CDR3 in DNA: TGTGCCAGCAGTTTAGGGGACAGGGTTCGAGAGACCCAGTACTTC.

The V call is TRBV28, the J call TRBJ1-1; 8 bases are a match to TRBD1. Germline V gene lookup returns CDR1 MDHEN and CDR2 SYDVKM. The CDR3 length is 14 residues. V shed 5 bases and J 7 bases; nucleotides not matched to a gene: 9. In DNA, the CDR3 is TGTGCCAGCAGTCTAACAGGGGGGGGTGGTGAAGCTTTCTTT. Its protein is CASSLTGGGGEAFF.